This T cell receptor (beta chain) was recorded in a study of blood T cell repertoires in COVID-19. Sequencing used immunoSEQ multiplex PCR; TCRdb keeps in-frame clones, though not all of them. The table has approximately 390,000 clones, 88% seen once. Germline-derived CDR1 and CDR2 are LGHDT and YNNKEL (reference sequence). J gave up 7 bases and V 2 bases, and 1 base lay outside the gene matches. The CDR3 is made up of 15 amino acids. A note on this clone: Different DNA sequences within this sample yield the same CDR3.

Input material: PBMCs or T cells enriched from blood (not recorded which). The TCR was taken from a woman between 40 and 50 years old with acute COVID-19. The chain has TRBV3-1 (or the pseudogene TRBV3-2) and TRBJ1-6, with 11 bases identical to TRBD1. The DNA of the CDR3 is TGTGCCAGCAGCCAAAGGACAGGGGGCAATTCACCCCTCCACTTT. The encoded protein is CASSQRTGGNSPLHF.